Listed below are T cell receptor beta chains from one sample, sequenced in a study of blood T cell repertoires in COVID-19. Using immunoSEQ multiplex PCR, the repertoire was profiled, and TCRdb retains in-frame clones only, with some absent. Among about 190,000 clones, around 80% were seen once, and the ten largest hold under 3.5%. The sequenced sample was peripheral blood. The receptors here all came from a woman older than 75 with active or convalescent COVID-19. CDR3s include the opening cysteine and the closing phenylalanine or tryptophan. D genes are given only for firm matches. Size is stated for part of the rows, as once, few or many counts, or as a class when the clone is expanded.

>TRBD2|TRBJ2-1|TRBV11-2|once
CASSKLVSGGRDEQFF
TGTGCCAGCAGCAAACTAGTTAGCGGGGGACGGGATGAGCAGTTCTTC
>NA|TRBJ2-3|TRBV5-1|NA
CASSLAVATDTQYF
TGCGCCAGCAGCTTGGCGGTAGCGACAGATACGCAGTATTTT
>TRBD2|TRBJ2-4|TRBV3-1/TRBV3-2|once
CASSHERGGLNIQYF
TGTGCCAGCAGCCATGAGCGGGGGGGCCTCAACATTCAGTACTTC
>TRBD2|TRBJ2-2|TRBV5-1|NA
CASSLAAGGPSTGELFF
TGCGCCAGCAGCTTGGCGGCGGGGGGGCCAAGCACCGGGGAGCTGTTTTTT
>NA|TRBJ1-1|TRBV10-3|NA
CATRGGLNTEAFF
TGTGCCACAAGGGGAGGTCTGAACACTGAAGCTTTCTTT
>TRBD2|TRBJ2-1|TRBV18|NA
CASSPPLGLAGTSLNNEQFF
TGTGCCAGCTCACCACCCCTGGGACTAGCGGGGACCTCCTTGAACAATGAGCAGTTCTTC
>NA|TRBJ1-1|TRBV7-9|NA
CASSHGQYTEAFF
TGTGCCAGCAGCCACGGACAGTACACTGAAGCTTTCTTT
>TRBD1|TRBJ1-1|TRBV9|NA
CASSVAPGMGTGDLNTEAFF
TGTGCCAGCAGCGTAGCTCCAGGAATGGGGACAGGGGACCTGAACACTGAAGCTTTCTTT
>TRBD1|TRBJ1-2|TRBV5-1|NA
CASTLDRGTYGYTF
TGCGCCAGCACCCTAGACAGGGGCACCTATGGCTACACCTTC
>NA|TRBJ1-2|TRBV5-4|NA
CASSLDEARGYTF
TGTGCCAGCAGCTTGGATGAGGCTCGGGGCTACACCTTC
>NA|TRBJ1-1|TRBV3-1/TRBV3-2|NA
CASSQGSGWAAFF
TGTGCCAGCAGCCAGGGATCGGGGTGGGCGGCTTTCTTT
>NA|TRBJ1-1|TRBV29-1|few
CSVERWTEAFF
TGCAGCGTTGAGCGTTGGACTGAAGCTTTCTTT
>NA|TRBJ1-5|TRBV6-5|few
CASVGVVGNQPQHF
TGTGCCAGCGTCGGGGTTGTGGGCAATCAGCCCCAGCATTTT
>NA|TRBJ1-1|TRBV7-9|once
CASSSMAGLVQGEAFF
TGTGCCAGCAGCTCTATGGCGGGGTTAGTACAAGGTGAAGCTTTCTTT
>NA|TRBJ2-5|TRBV11-2|NA
CASSFLRIQETQYF
TGTGCCAGCAGCTTTTTGAGAATTCAAGAGACCCAGTACTTC
>NA|TRBJ1-2|TRBV4-2|NA
CASSQVTPANYGYTF
TGTGCCAGCAGCCAAGTCACACCTGCTAACTATGGCTACACCTTC
>NA|TRBJ1-2|TRBV4-1|few
CASSQAPTGSNYGYTF
TGCGCCAGCAGCCAAGCCCCCACAGGATCCAACTATGGCTACACCTTC
>NA|TRBJ2-2|TRBV5-1|NA
CASFSRPQVTGELFF
TGCGCCAGCTTTTCGCGACCCCAGGTCACCGGGGAGCTGTTTTTT
>NA|TRBJ1-5|TRBV2|NA
CASSGQGGSNQPQHF
TGTGCCAGCAGTGGGCAGGGTGGCAGCAATCAGCCCCAGCATTTT
>TRBD2|TRBJ2-7|TRBV28|once
CANEGLAWEQYF
TGTGCCAACGAGGGACTAGCGTGGGAGCAGTACTTC
>NA|TRBJ1-2|TRBV28|NA
CASSLSGYEGGYTF
TGTGCCAGCAGTTTATCCGGGTATGAGGGTGGCTACACCTTC
>NA|TRBJ2-1|TRBV6-5|NA
CASRTLGEQFF
TGTGCCAGCAGGACACTGGGTGAGCAGTTCTTC
>NA|TRBJ1-2|TRBV10-2|NA
CASSENRNYGYTF
TGCGCCAGCAGTGAGAACAGGAACTATGGCTACACCTTC
>TRBD2|TRBJ2-1|TRBV27|NA
CASLGLAGGHAYNEQFF
TGTGCCAGCCTGGGACTAGCGGGGGGGCATGCCTACAATGAGCAGTTCTTC
>TRBD2|TRBJ2-7|TRBV7-6|NA
CASSLAGGLSYEQYF
TGTGCCAGCAGCTTAGCCGGGGGGTTGTCCTACGAGCAGTACTTC
>TRBD1|TRBJ2-7|TRBV7-2|NA
CASSLGQGVSEQYF
TGTGCCAGCAGCTTGGGACAGGGGGTTTCCGAGCAGTACTTC
>NA|TRBJ1-1|TRBV18|NA
CASSPPGPPGGTEAFF
TGTGCCAGCTCACCACCGGGCCCCCCCGGTGGCACTGAAGCTTTCTTT
>NA|TRBJ1-6|TRBV19|few
CASSQGFYNSPLHF
TGTGCCAGTAGCCAGGGATTTTATAATTCACCCCTCCACTTT
>TRBD1|TRBJ2-1|TRBV6-5|NA
CASSYRTGGEQFF
TGTGCCAGCAGTTATAGAACAGGGGGTGAGCAGTTCTTC
>NA|TRBJ1-6|TRBV18|NA
CASSPAASSYNSPLHF
TGTGCCAGCTCACCAGCAGCGAGCTCCTATAATTCACCCCTCCACTTT
>NA|TRBJ2-3|TRBV5-8|NA
CADRQDLDTQYF
TGTGCCGACCGACAAGACCTTGATACGCAGTATTTT
>NA|TRBJ2-7|TRBV2|NA
CASRERGTRYEQYF
TGTGCCAGCAGAGAGAGGGGGACCCGCTACGAGCAGTACTTC
>TRBD1|TRBJ2-1|TRBV11-2|few
CASSDDRARYEQFF
TGTGCCAGCAGCGACGACAGGGCCCGCTATGAGCAGTTCTTC
>TRBD1|TRBJ2-2|TRBV10-3|NA
CAIRGDRNTGELFF
TGTGCCATCAGGGGGGACAGAAACACCGGGGAGCTGTTTTTT
>NA|TRBJ1-5|TRBV11-2|NA
CASSLDRLSTQPQHF
TGTGCCAGCAGCTTAGATCGGTTAAGTACCCAGCCCCAGCATTTT
>NA|TRBJ2-7|TRBV9|NA
CASSPSLRDFSYEQYF
TGTGCCAGCAGCCCATCCCTCAGGGACTTCTCCTACGAGCAGTACTTC
>TRBD2|TRBJ2-5|TRBV9|NA
CASSKLAGTPETQYF
TGTGCCAGCAGCAAACTAGCGGGGACTCCGGAGACCCAGTACTTC
>NA|TRBJ2-3|TRBV7-7|NA
CASSLIQATDTQYF
TGTGCCAGCAGCTTAATCCAGGCGACAGATACGCAGTATTTT
>TRBD2|TRBJ2-7|TRBV14|NA
CASSQRTSGYYEQYF
TGTGCCAGCAGCCAGCGGACTAGCGGTTACTACGAGCAGTACTTC
>NA|TRBJ1-2|TRBV9|NA
CASSASSDINFGYTF
TGTGCCAGCAGCGCTAGTTCGGACATAAACTTCGGCTACACCTTC
>TRBD1|TRBJ1-4|TRBV19|NA
CASTHRGGEKLFF
TGTGCCAGTACTCACAGGGGAGGCGAAAAACTGTTTTTT
>TRBD2|TRBJ2-2|TRBV30|NA
CAWSVLGGMNTGELFF
TGTGCCTGGAGTGTACTGGGGGGGATGAACACCGGGGAGCTGTTTTTT
>NA|TRBJ1-6|TRBV28|NA
CASRQWAAYNSPLHF
TGTGCCAGCAGGCAGTGGGCTGCCTATAATTCACCCCTCCACTTT
>NA|TRBJ1-2|TRBV25-1|few
CASGGGFHGYTF
TGTGCCAGCGGCGGGGGGTTCCATGGCTACACCTTC
>NA|TRBJ1-5|TRBV12-3/TRBV12-4|NA
CASSLAAFQPQHF
TGTGCCAGCAGTTTAGCGGCATTTCAGCCCCAGCATTTT
>NA|TRBJ2-1|TRBV29-1|NA
CSLGGTAYNEQFF
TGCAGCCTCGGAGGGACAGCCTACAATGAGCAGTTCTTC
>TRBD2|TRBJ2-7|TRBV6-4|NA
CASSDCRPSGPYEQYF
TGTGCCAGCAGTGACTGCCGGCCTAGCGGGCCTTACGAGCAGTACTTC
>TRBD1|TRBJ1-5|TRBV28|once
CASTTKRQGYNQPQHF
TGTGCCAGCACCACTAAGCGACAGGGGTACAATCAGCCCCAGCATTTT
>TRBD2|TRBJ2-2|TRBV7-2|NA
CASSHSGGAGTGELFF
TGTGCCAGCAGCCATAGCGGGGGGGCGGGCACCGGGGAGCTGTTTTTT
>NA|TRBJ2-5|TRBV10-2|NA
CASSESVRGSTQYF
TGCGCCAGCAGTGAGTCCGTCAGGGGATCTACCCAGTACTTC
>TRBD1|TRBJ1-2|TRBV11-2|NA
CASSLGRQGGYGYTF
TGTGCCAGCAGCTTAGGGCGGCAGGGGGGCTATGGCTACACCTTC
>TRBD1|TRBJ2-7|TRBV6-5|NA
CASRKGQDEQYF
TGTGCCAGCAGAAAGGGACAGGACGAGCAGTACTTC
>NA|TRBJ2-3|TRBV7-2|NA
CASSFSEADTQYF
TGTGCCAGCAGCTTTTCTGAGGCAGATACGCAGTATTTT
>TRBD2|TRBJ2-1|TRBV20-1|NA
CSASSGGVNEQFF
TGCAGTGCTAGTTCGGGGGGAGTCAATGAGCAGTTCTTC